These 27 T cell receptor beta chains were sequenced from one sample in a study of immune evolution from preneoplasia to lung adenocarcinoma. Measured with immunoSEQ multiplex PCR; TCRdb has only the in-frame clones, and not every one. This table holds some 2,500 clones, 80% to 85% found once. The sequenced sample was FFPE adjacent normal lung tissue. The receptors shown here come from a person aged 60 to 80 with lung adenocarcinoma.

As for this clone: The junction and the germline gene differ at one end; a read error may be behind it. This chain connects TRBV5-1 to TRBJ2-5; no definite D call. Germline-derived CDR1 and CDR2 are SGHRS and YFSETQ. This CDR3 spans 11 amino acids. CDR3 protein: CSSSNSKTQYF. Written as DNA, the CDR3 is TGCTCCAGCAGCAACAGCAAGACCCAGTACTTC. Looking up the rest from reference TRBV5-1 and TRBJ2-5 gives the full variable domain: KAGVTQTPRYLIKTRGQQVTLSCSPISGHRSVSWYQQTPGQGLQFLFEYFSETQRNKGNFPGRFSGRQFSNSRSEMNVSTLELGDSALYLCSSSNSKTQYFGPGTRLLVL.

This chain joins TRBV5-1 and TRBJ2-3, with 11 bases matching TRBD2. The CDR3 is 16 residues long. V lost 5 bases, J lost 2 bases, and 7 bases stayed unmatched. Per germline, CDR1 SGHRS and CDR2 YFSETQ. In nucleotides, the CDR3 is TGCGCCAGCAGATACGGGACTAGCGGAGACACAGATACGCAGTATTTT. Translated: CASRYGTSGDTDTQYF. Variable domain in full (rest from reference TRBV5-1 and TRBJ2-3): KAGVTQTPRYLIKTRGQQVTLSCSPISGHRSVSWYQQTPGQGLQFLFEYFSETQRNKGNFPGRFSGRQFSNSRSEMNVSTLELGDSALYLCASRYGTSGDTDTQYFGPGTRLTVL.

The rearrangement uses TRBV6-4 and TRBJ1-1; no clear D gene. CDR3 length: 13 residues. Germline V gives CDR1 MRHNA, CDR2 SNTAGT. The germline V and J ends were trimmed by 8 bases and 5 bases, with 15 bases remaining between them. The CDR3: CASSLDPLTEAFF. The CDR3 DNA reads TGTGCCAGCTCCTTGGACCCCCTGACTGAAGCTTTCTTT.

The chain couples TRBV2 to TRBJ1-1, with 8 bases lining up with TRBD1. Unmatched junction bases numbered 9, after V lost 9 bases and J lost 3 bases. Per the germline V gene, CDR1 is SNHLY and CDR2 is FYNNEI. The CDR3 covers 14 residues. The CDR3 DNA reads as TGTGCCAGGGATCGGACAGGGTTCGACACTGAAGCTTTCTTT. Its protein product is CARDRTGFDTEAFF. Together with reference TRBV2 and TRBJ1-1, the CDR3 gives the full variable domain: EPEVTQTPSHQVTQMGQEVILRCVPISNHLYFYWYRQILGQKVEFLVSFYNNEISEKSEIFDDQFSVERPDGSNFTLKIRSTKLEDSAMYFCARDRTGFDTEAFFGQGTRLTVV.

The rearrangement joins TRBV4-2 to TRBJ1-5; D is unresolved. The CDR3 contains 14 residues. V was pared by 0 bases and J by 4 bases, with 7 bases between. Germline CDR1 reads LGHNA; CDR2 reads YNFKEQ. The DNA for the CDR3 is TGTGCCAGCAGCCAAGAAGGAGGGAATCAGCCCCAGCATTTT. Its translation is CASSQEGGNQPQHF.

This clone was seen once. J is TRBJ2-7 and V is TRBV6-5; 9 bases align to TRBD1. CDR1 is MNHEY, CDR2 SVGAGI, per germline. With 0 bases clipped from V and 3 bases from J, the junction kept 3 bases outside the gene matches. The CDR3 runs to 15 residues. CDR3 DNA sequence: TGTGCCAGCAGTTACTCCCCGGACAGGGGCTACGAGCAGTACTTC. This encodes CASSYSPDRGYEQYF.

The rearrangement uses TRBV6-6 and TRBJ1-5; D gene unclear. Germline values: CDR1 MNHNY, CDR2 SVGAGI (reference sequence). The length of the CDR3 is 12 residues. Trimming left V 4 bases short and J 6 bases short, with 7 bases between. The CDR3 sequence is CASSSSGQPQHF. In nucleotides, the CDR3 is TGTGCCAGCAGTTCTTCCGGTCAGCCCCAGCATTTT.

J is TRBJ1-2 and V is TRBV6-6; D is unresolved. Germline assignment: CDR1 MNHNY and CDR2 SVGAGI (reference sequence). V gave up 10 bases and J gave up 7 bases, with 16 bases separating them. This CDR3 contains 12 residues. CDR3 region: CAILDGSAGYTF. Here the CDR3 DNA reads TGTGCCATTTTGGACGGATCGGCTGGCTACACCTTC.

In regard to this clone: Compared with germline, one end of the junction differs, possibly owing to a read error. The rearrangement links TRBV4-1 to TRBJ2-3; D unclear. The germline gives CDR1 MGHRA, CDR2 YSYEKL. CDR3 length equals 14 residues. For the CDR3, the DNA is TGCGCTAGCAGCCAACCCTCTGACTTAGATACGCAGTATTTT. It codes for CASSQPSDLDTQYF.

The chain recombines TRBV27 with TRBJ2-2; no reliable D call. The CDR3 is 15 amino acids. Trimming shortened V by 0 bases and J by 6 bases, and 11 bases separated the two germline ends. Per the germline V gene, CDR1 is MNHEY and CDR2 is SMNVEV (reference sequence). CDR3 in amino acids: CASSLSSQVSGELFF. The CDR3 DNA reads TGTGCCAGCAGTTTATCGAGCCAGGTCTCCGGGGAGCTGTTTTTT.

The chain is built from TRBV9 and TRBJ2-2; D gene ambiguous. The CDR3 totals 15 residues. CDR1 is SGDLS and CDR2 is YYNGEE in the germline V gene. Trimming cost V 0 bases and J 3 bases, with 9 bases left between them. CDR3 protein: CASSVGSGYTGELFF. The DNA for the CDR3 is TGTGCCAGCAGCGTAGGGTCAGGCTACACCGGGGAGCTGTTTTTT.

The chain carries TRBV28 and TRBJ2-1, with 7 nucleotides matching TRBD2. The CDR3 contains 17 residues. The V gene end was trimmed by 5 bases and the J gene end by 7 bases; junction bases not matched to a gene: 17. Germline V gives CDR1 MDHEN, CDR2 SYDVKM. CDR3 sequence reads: CASSPTWASGERNEQFF. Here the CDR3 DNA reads TGTGCCAGCAGTCCAACCTGGGCTAGCGGCGAACGGAATGAGCAGTTCTTC.

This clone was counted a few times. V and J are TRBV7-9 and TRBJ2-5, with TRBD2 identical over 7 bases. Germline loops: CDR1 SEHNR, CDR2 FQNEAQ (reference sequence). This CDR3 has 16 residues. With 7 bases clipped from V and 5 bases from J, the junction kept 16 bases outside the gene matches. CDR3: CASTPDGGESRETQYF. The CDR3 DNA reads TGTGCCAGCACCCCGGATGGGGGGGAGTCTCGGGAGACCCAGTACTTC. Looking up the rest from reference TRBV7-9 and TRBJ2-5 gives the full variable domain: DTGVSQNPRHKITKRGQNVTFRCDPISEHNRLYWYRQTLGQGPEFLTYFQNEAQLEKSRLLSDRFSAERPKGSFSTLEIQRTEQGDSAMYLCASTPDGGESRETQYFGPGTRLLVL.

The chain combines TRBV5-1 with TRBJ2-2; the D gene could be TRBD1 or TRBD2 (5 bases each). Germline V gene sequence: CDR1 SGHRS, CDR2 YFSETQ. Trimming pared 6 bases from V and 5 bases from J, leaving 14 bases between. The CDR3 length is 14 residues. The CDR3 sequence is CASIVGVWTGELFF. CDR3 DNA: TGCGCCAGCATAGTGGGGGTTTGGACCGGGGAGCTGTTTTTT. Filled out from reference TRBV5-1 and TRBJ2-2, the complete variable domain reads KAGVTQTPRYLIKTRGQQVTLSCSPISGHRSVSWYQQTPGQGLQFLFEYFSETQRNKGNFPGRFSGRQFSNSRSEMNVSTLELGDSALYLCASIVGVWTGELFFGEGSRLTVL.

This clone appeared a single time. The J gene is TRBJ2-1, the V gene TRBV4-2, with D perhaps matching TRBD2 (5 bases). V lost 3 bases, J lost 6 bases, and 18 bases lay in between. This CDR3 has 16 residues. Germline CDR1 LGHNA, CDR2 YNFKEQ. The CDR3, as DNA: TGTGCCAGCAGCCAGGGTGGAGGCCTCAGCAGCAATGAGCAGTTCTTC. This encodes CASSQGGGLSSNEQFF.

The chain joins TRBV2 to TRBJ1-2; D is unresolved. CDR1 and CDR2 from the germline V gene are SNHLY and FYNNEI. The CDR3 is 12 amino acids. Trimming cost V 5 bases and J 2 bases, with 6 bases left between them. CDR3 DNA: TGTGCCAGCAGTCCAGTCAACTATGGCTACACCTTC. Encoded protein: CASSPVNYGYTF.

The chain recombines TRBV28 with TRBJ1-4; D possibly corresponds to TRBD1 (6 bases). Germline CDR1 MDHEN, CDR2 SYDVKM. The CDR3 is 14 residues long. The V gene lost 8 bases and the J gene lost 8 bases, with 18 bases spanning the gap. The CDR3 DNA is TGTGCCAGCGGAGCACAGGGTAATTGGGAAAAACTGTTTTTT. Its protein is CASGAQGNWEKLFF.

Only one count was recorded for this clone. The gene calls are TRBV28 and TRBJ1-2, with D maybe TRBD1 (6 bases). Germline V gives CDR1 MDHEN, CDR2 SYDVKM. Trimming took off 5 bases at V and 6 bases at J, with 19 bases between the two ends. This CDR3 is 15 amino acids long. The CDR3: CASSPSSHGTNGYTF. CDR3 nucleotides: TGTGCCAGCAGTCCATCCTCCCATGGGACAAATGGCTACACCTTC.

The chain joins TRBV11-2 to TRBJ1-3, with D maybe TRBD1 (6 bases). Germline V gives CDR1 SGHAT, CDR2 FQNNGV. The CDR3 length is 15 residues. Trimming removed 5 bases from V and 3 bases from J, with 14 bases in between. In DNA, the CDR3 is TGTGCCAGCAGCCTAGGGGGGTATTTTGGAAACACCATATATTTT. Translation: CASSLGGYFGNTIYF.

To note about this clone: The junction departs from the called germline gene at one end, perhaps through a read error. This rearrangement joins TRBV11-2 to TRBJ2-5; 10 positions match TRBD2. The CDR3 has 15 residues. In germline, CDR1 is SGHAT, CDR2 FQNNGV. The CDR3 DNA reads TGTGCCAACAGCCACGGGCTAGCGGGAGAAGAGACCCAGTACTTC. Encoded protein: CANSHGLAGEETQYF.

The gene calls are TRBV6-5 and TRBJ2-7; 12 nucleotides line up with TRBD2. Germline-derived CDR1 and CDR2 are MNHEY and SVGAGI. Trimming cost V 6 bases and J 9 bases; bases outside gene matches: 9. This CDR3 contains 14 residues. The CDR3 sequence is CASSRTSGAPGQYF. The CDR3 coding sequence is TGTGCCAGCAGCCGGACTAGCGGGGCACCTGGGCAGTACTTC.

This chain's CDR3 is CSVAESGGGTDTQYF. The DNA for the CDR3 is TGCAGCGTTGCCGAAAGCGGGGGCGGCACAGATACGCAGTATTTT. The chain combines TRBV29-1 with TRBJ2-3, with 8 bases matching TRBD2. The J segment lost 1 base and the V segment lost 4 bases, leaving 7 bases of the junction unmatched. The CDR3 covers 15 residues. In germline, CDR1 is SQVTM, CDR2 ANQGSEA.

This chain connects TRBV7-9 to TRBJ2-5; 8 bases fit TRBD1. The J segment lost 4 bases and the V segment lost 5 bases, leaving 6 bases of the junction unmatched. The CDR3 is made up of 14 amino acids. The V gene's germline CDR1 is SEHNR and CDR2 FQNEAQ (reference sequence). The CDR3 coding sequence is TGTGCCAGCAGCCCGCAGGGGGCAGGAGAGACCCAGTACTTC. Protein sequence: CASSPQGAGETQYF.

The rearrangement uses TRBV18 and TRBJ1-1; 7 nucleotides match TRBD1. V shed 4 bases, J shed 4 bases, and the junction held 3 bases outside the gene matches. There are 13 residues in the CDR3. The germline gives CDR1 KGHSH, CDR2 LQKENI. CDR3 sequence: CASSQGASTEAFF. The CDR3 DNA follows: TGTGCCAGCTCACAGGGGGCTAGCACTGAAGCTTTCTTT.

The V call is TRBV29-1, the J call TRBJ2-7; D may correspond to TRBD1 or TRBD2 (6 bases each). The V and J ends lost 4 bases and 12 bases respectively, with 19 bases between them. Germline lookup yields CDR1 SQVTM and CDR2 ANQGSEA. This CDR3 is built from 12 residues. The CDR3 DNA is TGCAGCGTTGTCGGACTTGGAGGGGGAACGTACTTC. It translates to CSVVGLGGGTYF.

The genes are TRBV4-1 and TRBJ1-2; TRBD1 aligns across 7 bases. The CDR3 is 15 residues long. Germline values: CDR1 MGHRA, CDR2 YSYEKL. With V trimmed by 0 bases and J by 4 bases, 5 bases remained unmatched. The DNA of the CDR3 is TGCGCCAGCAGCCAAGAAGGGGGCCTGGGCTATGGCTACACCTTC. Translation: CASSQEGGLGYGYTF.

CDR3 in DNA: TGTGCCAGCAGCCCAGGGACAGGAGAGACCCAGTACTTC. Residues: CASSPGTGETQYF. This chain links TRBV7-9 with TRBJ2-5; TRBD1 agrees at 8 bases. Germline V CDR1 and CDR2: SEHNR, FQNEAQ (reference sequence). The J segment lost 4 bases and the V segment lost 5 bases, leaving 3 bases of the junction unmatched. The length of the CDR3 is 13 residues.